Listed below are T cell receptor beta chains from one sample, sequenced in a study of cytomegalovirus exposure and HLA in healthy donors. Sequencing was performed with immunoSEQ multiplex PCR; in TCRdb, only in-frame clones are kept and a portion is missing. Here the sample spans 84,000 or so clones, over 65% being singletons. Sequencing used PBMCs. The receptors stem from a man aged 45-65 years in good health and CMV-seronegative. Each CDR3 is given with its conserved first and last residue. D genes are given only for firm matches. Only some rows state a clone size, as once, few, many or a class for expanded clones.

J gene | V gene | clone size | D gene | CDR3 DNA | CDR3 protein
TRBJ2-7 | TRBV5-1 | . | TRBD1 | TGCGCCAGCAGCTTAGGACAGGGGAAAGGCGAGCAGTACTTC | CASSLGQGKGEQYF
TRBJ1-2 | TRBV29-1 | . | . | TGCAGCGTTGAAGATCGACAGAACTATGGCTACACCTTC | CSVEDRQNYGYTF
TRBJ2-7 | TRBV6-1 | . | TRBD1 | TGTGCCACCGTTCGCCCGGGACAGCCGTACTTC | CATVRPGQPYF
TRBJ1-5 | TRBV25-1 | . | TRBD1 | TGTGCCAGCCGAATACCTTACAGGGGGCTAAGCAATCAGCCCCAGCATTTT | CASRIPYRGLSNQPQHF
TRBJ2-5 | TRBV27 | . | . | TGTGCCAGCCCGCCCATCAGGGGAAGGGAAGAGACCCAGTACTTC | CASPPIRGREETQYF
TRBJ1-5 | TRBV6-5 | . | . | TGTGCCAGCAGCTCCCAAGGCGGAGGGCCCCAGCATTTT | CASSSQGGGPQHF
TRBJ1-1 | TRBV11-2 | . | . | TGTGCCAGCAGCTTAGATGTAGGACAGCTGAACACTGAAGCTTTCTTT | CASSLDVGQLNTEAFF
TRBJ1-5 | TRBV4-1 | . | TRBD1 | TGCGCCAGCAGCCAAGAAGGGACAGGGAGTAATCAGCCCCAGCATTTT | CASSQEGTGSNQPQHF
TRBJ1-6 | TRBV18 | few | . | TGTGCCAGCTCACCGGAGCAGGGTAGGTCACCCCTCCACTTT | CASSPEQGRSPLHF
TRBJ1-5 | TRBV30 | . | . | TGTGCCTGGAGTGCGGGGTATAGCAATCAGCCCCAGCATTTT | CAWSAGYSNQPQHF
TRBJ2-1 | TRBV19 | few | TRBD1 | TGTGCCAGTCGCCCCGGGACAGGGGGCTACAATGAGCAGTTCTTC | CASRPGTGGYNEQFF
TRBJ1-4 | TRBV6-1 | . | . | TGTGCCAGAAGCGCGGGAGATGAAAAACTGTTTTTT | CARSAGDEKLFF
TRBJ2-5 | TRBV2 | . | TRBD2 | TGTGCCAGCAGTCGAGGAGGTGGGACTAGCGGCCAAGAGACCCAGTACTTC | CASSRGGGTSGQETQYF
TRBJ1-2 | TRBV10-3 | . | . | TGTGCCACCAGCGACACGGGGGGAAGGGCCTATGGCTACACCTTC | CATSDTGGRAYGYTF
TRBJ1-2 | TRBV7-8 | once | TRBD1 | TGTGCCAGCAGCTTCGTTTCGGGACAGAGGAACGGCTACACCTTC | CASSFVSGQRNGYTF
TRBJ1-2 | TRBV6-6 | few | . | TGTGCCACCTCCCGGGGGGGGGCGCTCGGCTACACCTTC | CATSRGGALGYTF
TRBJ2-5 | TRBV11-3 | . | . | TGTGCCAGCAGCTTAGAGCCGAGGGAGACCCAGTACTTC | CASSLEPRETQYF
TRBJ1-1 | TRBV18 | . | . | TGTGCCAGCTCACCAACAGGGCGGACTGAAGCTTTCTTT | CASSPTGRTEAFF
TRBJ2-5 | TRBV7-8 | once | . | TGTGCCAGCAGCTTCGCCGGCCAGGGGATCGAGACCCAGTACTTC | CASSFAGQGIETQYF
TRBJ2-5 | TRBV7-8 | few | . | TGTGCCAGCAGCCCTGTTTTTGAGGCAGAGACCCAGTACTTC | CASSPVFEAETQYF